The source of this TCR beta chain is a study of shared clonotypes between healthy human individuals. Concerning this clone: The antigen is not known.

Assay used: immunoSEQ multiplex PCR; TCRdb lists only in-frame clones, some missing. The data contain about 750,000 clones, 92% of them singletons. Whole-study findings and limits: Non-shared clonotypes had lower generation probabilities than those shared by all four donors. Genetic and exposure-history diversity was limited by the small donor number.

Cells designated naive CD8 were CD45RO-negative and were positively selected for CCR7, with terminally differentiated effector memory CD45RA+ cells excluded. All of the donors resided in Nashville, Tennessee, and each was a Caucasian adult. This TCR derives from a man aged 25-45 years in good health. The sequenced sample consisted of naive CD8+ T cells sorted from blood.

In DNA form, the CDR3 reads TGCAGCGTTGACCGAAAGCTGTTTAATGAGCAGTTCTTC. It is translated as CSVDRKLFNEQFF. The chain joins TRBV29-1 to TRBJ2-1; D remains unclear. Germline V CDR1 and CDR2: SQVTM, ANQGSEA. This CDR3 comprises 13 residues. The V and J ends lost 3 bases and 7 bases respectively, with 13 bases between them.